Listed below are T cell receptor beta chains from one sample, sequenced in a study of blood T cells in healthy people across ages. Via MiXCR, TCRdb re-called the 5' RACE reads, giving one row per CDR3 protein. This table has a few hundred thousand distinct CDR3 sequences, 50% to 60% appearing once. The sample comprised blood. These receptors all stem from a man in his 60s in good health. CDR3s include the opening cysteine and the closing phenylalanine or tryptophan. A D gene is named only where the DNA matches it firmly. For some rows the clone size is stated as once, few or many, or as a class when expanded; others skip it.

TRBJ2-7	.	TRBV9	few	CASSVSTESSYEQYF	TGTGCCAGCAGCGTGTCAACGGAAAGCTCCTACGAGCAGTACTTC
TRBJ2-7	.	TRBV27	once	CASGPWEDQEQYF	TGTGCCAGCGGCCCCTGGGAGGACCAGGAGCAGTATTTC
TRBJ2-7	.	TRBV28	.	CASIGQPLKTYEQYF	TGTGCCAGCATAGGCCAGCCTCTTAAAACCTACGAGCAGTACTTC
TRBJ1-2	TRBD1	TRBV29-1	.	CSVTHRDRVSGYTF	TGCAGCGTTACACACCGGGACAGGGTATCTGGCTACACCTTC
TRBJ2-3	.	TRBV2	.	CAGRRDFARDTQYF	TGTGCCGGCAGAAGGGACTTCGCCCGAGATACGCAGTATTTT
TRBJ1-2	TRBD1	TRBV6-5	few	CASSPRGQGDYGYTF	TGTGCCAGCAGTCCTCGTGGACAGGGTGACTATGGCTACACCTTC
TRBJ2-3	TRBD2	TRBV12-3/TRBV12-4	few	CASSLGGGGAIDTQYF	TGTGCCAGCTCCCTAGGGGGCGGGGGGGCTATCGATACGCAGTATTTT
TRBJ2-7	.	TRBV20-1	few	CSASGRDYEQYF	TGCAGTGCTAGCGGGAGAGATTACGAGCAGTACTTC
TRBJ2-3	TRBD2	TRBV7-2	few	CASSAGTSGKADTQYF	TGTGCCAGCAGCGCGGGGACTAGCGGGAAGGCAGATACGCAGTATTTT
TRBJ2-1	.	TRBV21-1	.	CASRSTERVYNEQFF	TGTGCCAGCCGGTCAACTGAGCGGGTCTACAATGAGCAGTTCTTC
TRBJ2-3	.	TRBV20-1	.	CSATPAEGTDTQYF	TGCAGTGCTACCCCCGCGGAAGGAACAGATACGCAGTATTTT
TRBJ1-2	TRBD1	TRBV19	.	CASKRRETGPYGYTF	TGTGCCAGTAAGAGGCGAGAGACAGGGCCTTATGGCTACACCTTC
TRBJ2-7	.	TRBV20-1	once	CSARVGARGEQYF	TGCAGTGCTAGAGTGGGAGCTCGCGGCGAGCAGTACTTC
TRBJ2-7	TRBD2	TRBV20-1	.	CSTSTSGPYEQYF	TGCAGCACTTCGACTAGCGGTCCCTACGAGCAGTACTTC
TRBJ2-1	TRBD1	TRBV7-9	once	CASSYPGQANEQFF	TGTGCCAGCAGTTACCCGGGACAGGCCAATGAGCAGTTCTTC
TRBJ2-3	.	TRBV6-1	.	CASSPLSGQGQGDTQYF	TGTGCCAGCAGCCCCTTGTCCGGGCAGGGGCAGGGAGATACGCAGTATTTT
TRBJ2-7	TRBD2	TRBV6-2/TRBV6-3	few	CASSYSAVGGASYEQYF	TGTGCCAGCAGTTACTCCGCCGTCGGGGGGGCCTCCTACGAGCAGTACTTC
TRBJ2-7	.	TRBV20-1	many	CSAREGAREQYF	TGCAGTGCTAGGGAGGGGGCGCGGGAGCAGTACTTC
TRBJ2-2	.	TRBV4-3	.	CASSHERSGAGELFF	TGCGCCAGCAGCCATGAGAGAAGTGGGGCCGGGGAGCTGTTTTTT
TRBJ2-1	TRBD1	TRBV27	few	CASSFSGQAYNEQFF	TGTGCCAGCAGTTTCTCGGGACAGGCCTACAATGAGCAGTTCTTC
TRBJ2-5	TRBD1	TRBV5-1	once	CASSPNLPGQGNEQYF	TGCGCCAGCAGCCCGAACCTACCGGGACAGGGCAATGAGCAGTACTTC
TRBJ2-1	.	TRBV29-1	few	CSVEGNEQFF	TGCAGCGTTGAGGGCAATGAGCAGTTCTTC
TRBJ2-5	.	TRBV7-3	few	CASSPDQGETQYF	TGTGCCAGCAGCCCGGACCAAGGGGAGACCCAGTACTTC
TRBJ2-3	TRBD2	TRBV7-9	many	CASSVSSGGSDTQYF	TGTGCCAGCAGCGTATCTAGCGGGGGGTCAGATACGCAGTATTTT
TRBJ2-5	TRBD1	TRBV28	.	CASSFWGQGKETQYF	TGTGCCAGCAGTTTCTGGGGACAGGGGAAAGAGACCCAGTACTTC